The T cell receptor beta chain under discussion was sequenced for a study of neoadjuvant anti-PD-1 for oral cavity cancer. The wider study: Patients mostly received three to four biweekly nivolumab doses at 3 mg/kg before surgery. Around day 43, patients without progression received a fourth nivolumab dose before surgery.

A note on this clone: What it binds is not known.

Study-level points and caveats: After neoadjuvant nivolumab, PBMC T cell clonality was significantly higher in non-responders than responders.

Time point defined: after neoadjuvant nivolumab, at surgical resection. Patients had newly diagnosed, untreated stage II-IVA oral cavity squamous cell carcinoma. Sequenced by immunoSEQ multiplex PCR; TCRdb stores in-frame clones only, minus some. The repertoire includes some 61,000 clones, 80% to 90% of them detected once, and about 3.7% sits in the top ten. This sequence originates from a person between 35 and 79 years old with oral cavity squamous cell carcinoma. The sample consisted of PBMCs, taken after nivolumab (anti-PD-1) treatment.

The CDR3 reads CASRRLAGGSETQYF. CDR3 sequence (DNA): TGTGCCAGCAGACGACTAGCGGGAGGGTCGGAGACCCAGTACTTC. The chain joins TRBV2 to TRBJ2-5; 14 positions match TRBD2. The CDR3 consists of 15 residues. V gave up 6 bases and J gave up 5 bases; unmatched junction bases: 5. Looked up from germline, CDR1 is SNHLY and CDR2 is FYNNEI.